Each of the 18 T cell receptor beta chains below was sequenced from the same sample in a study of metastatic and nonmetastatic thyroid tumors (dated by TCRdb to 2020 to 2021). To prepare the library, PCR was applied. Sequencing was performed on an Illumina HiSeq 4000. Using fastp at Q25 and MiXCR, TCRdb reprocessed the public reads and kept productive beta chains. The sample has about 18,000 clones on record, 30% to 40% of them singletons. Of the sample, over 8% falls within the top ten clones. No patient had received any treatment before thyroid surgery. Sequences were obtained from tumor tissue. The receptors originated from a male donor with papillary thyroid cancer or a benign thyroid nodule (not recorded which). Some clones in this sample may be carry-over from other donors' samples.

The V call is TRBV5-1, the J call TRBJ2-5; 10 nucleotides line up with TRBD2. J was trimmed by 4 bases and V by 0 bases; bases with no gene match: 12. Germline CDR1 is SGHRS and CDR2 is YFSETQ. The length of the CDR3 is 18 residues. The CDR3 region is CASSLGILAGDLPETQYF. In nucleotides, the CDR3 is TGCGCCAGCAGCTTGGGGATCCTAGCGGGAGATTTACCAGAGACCCAGTACTTC.

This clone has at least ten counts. DNA of the CDR3: TGTGCCTGGAGTGTCACGGGACAGGGTCTCTCACCCCTCCACTTT. The encoded protein is CAWSVTGQGLSPLHF. V and J are TRBV30 and TRBJ1-6, with 9 bases lining up with TRBD1. Trimming removed 0 bases from V and 10 bases from J; junction bases left unmatched: 7. Per germline, CDR1 GTSNPN and CDR2 SVGIG (reference sequence). The CDR3 has 15 residues.

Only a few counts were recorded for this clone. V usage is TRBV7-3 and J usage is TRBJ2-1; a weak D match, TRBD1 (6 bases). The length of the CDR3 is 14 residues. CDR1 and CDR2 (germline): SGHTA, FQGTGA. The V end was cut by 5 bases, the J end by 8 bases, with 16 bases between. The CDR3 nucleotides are TGTGCCAGCAGCCTCGTTGGGGGCGGTGATGAGCAGTTCTTC. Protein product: CASSLVGGGDEQFF.

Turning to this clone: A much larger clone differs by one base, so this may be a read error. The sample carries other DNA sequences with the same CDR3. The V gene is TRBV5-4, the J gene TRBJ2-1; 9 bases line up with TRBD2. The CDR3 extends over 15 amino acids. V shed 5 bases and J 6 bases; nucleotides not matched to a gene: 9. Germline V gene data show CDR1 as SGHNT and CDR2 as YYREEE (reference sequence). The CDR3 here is CASRPGLAESNEQFF. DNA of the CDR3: TGTGCCAGCAGACCGGGACTAGCTGAGAGCAATGAGCAGTTCTTC.

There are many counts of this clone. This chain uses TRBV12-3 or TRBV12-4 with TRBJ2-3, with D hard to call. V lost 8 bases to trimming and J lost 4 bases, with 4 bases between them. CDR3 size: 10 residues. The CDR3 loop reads CASGADTQYF. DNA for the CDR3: TGTGCCAGCGGGGCAGATACGCAGTATTTT.

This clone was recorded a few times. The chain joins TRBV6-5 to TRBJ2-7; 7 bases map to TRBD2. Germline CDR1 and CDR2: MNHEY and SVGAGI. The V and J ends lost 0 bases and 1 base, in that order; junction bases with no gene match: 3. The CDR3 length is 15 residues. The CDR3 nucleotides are TGTGCCAGCAGTTACTCGCCTAGCGGATCCTACGAGCAGTACTTC. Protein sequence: CASSYSPSGSYEQYF.

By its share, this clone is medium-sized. The CDR3 DNA sequence: TGCAGTGCTAGGCACAGGGTCGGTGAAGAGACCCAGTACTTC. Translating it yields CSARHRVGEETQYF. V gene TRBV20-1 combines with J gene TRBJ2-5, with a tentative D call TRBD1 (6 bases). With 3 bases removed from V and 3 bases from J, the gap between germline ends came to 14 bases. Looked up from germline, CDR1 is DFQATT and CDR2 is SNEGSKA (reference sequence). This CDR3 contains 14 residues.

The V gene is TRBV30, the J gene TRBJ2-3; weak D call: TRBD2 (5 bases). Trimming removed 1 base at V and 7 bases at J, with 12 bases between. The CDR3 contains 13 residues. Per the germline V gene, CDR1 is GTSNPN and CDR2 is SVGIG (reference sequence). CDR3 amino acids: CAWSGIAGNTQYF. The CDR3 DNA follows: TGTGCCTGGAGTGGAATAGCCGGGAATACGCAGTATTTT.

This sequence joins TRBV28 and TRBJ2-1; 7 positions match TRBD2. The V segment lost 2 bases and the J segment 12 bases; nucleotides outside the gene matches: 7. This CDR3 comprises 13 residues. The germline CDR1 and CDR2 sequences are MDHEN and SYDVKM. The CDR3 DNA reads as TGTGCCAGCAGTTTACTAGCGGTAGGCAGGCAGTTCTTC. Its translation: CASSLLAVGRQFF.

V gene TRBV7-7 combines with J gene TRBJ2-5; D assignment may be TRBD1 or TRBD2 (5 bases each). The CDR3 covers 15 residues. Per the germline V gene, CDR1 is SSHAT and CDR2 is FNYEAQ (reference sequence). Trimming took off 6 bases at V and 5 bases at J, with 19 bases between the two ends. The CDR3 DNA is TGTGCCAGCAGTCTAAGTGGGGGTATATTGGAGACCCAGTACTTC. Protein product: CASSLSGGILETQYF.

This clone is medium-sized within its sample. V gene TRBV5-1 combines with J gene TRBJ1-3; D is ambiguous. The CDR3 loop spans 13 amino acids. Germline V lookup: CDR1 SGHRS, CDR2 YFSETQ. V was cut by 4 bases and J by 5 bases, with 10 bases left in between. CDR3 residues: CASSADFRNTIYF. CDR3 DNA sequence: TGCGCCAGCAGCGCGGACTTTAGAAACACCATATATTTT.

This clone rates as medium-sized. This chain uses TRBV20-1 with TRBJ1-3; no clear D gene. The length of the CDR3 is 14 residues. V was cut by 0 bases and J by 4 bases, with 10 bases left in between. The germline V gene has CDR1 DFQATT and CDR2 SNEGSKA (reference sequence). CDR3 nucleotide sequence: TGCAGTGCTAGAGACAGCTACGGGGGAAACACCATATATTTT. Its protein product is CSARDSYGGNTIYF.

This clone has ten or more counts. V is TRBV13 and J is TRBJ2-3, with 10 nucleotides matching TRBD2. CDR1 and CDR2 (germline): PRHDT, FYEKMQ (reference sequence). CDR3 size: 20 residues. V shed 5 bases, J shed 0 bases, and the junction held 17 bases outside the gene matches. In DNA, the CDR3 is TGTGCCAGCAGCCCCGGTGTTTTTGGAGCGGGAGGGCCTAGCACAGATACGCAGTATTTT. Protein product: CASSPGVFGAGGPSTDTQYF.

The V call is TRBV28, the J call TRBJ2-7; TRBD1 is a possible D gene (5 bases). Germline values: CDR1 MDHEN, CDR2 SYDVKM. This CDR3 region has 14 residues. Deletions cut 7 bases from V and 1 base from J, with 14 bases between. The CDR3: CASKATGFSYEQYF. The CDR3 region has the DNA TGTGCCAGCAAGGCCACAGGCTTTTCCTACGAGCAGTACTTC. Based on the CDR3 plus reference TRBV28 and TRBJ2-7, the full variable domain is DVKVTQSSRYLVKRTGEKVFLECVQDMDHENMFWYRQDPGLGLRLIYFSYDVKMKEKGDIPEGYSVSREKKERFSLILESASTNQTSMYLCASKATGFSYEQYFGPGTRLTVT.

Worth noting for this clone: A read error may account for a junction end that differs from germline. The CDR3 spells CSSILGPGQLGTEAFF. In DNA, the CDR3 is TGTTCCAGCATCTTGGGACCGGGACAGCTTGGCACTGAAGCTTTCTTT. The V gene is TRBV5-6, the J gene TRBJ1-1; 7 positions agree with TRBD1. The CDR3 totals 16 residues. CDR1 and CDR2 (germline): SGHDT, YYEEEE.

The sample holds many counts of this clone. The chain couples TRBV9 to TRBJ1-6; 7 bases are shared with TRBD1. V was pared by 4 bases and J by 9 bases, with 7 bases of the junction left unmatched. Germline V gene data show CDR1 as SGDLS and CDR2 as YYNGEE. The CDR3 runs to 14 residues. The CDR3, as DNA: TGTGCCAGCAGCCCCGACAGGGTGATTTCACCCCTCCACTTT. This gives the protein CASSPDRVISPLHF. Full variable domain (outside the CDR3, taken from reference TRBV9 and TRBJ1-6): DSGVTQTPKHLITATGQRVTLRCSPRSGDLSVYWYQQSLDQGLQFLIQYYNGEERAKGNILERFSAQQFPDLHSELNLSSLELGDSALYFCASSPDRVISPLHFGNGTRLTVT.

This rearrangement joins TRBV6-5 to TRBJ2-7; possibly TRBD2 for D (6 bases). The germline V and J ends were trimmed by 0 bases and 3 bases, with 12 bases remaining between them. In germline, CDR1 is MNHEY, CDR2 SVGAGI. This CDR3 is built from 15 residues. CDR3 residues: CASSYSTSRYYEQYF. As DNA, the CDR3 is TGTGCCAGCAGTTACTCGACTAGTAGGTACTACGAGCAGTACTTC.

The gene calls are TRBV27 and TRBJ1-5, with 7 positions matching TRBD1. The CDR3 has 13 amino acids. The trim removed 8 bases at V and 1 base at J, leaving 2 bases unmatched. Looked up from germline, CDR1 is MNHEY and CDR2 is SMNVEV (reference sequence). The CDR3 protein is CASAGQSNQPQHF. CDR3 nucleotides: TGTGCCAGCGCGGGACAGAGCAATCAGCCCCAGCATTTT.